The clone carrying this T cell receptor (beta chain) was picked up a small number of times. Antigen unknown. Since all of the isolated RNA was reverse transcribed, expressed TCRB transcripts were what got sequenced. The read count averaged about 3.3 million across naive, central memory and regulatory T cell samples. Clones were sequenced by immunoSEQ multiplex PCR, and TCRdb holds only the in-frame ones, with some missing. This table has roughly 400,000 clones, 8% to 10% appearing once. Researchers reported sorting CD4+ naive, central memory, regulatory and stem cell-like memory cells via CD45RO/CCR7/CD25/CD127/CD95/CD27. The data belong to a study of beta chain features in type 1 diabetes. Study results and caveats: The study found fewer insertions and more deletions at VDJ junctions in type 1 diabetes patients. Significant though moderate, a shortening of TCRB CDR3s appeared in all four CD4+ subsets of Type 1 diabetes patients.

CDR3 length: 14 amino acids. The V end lost 5 bases, the J end lost 4 bases, and 14 bases lay between the germline ends. Germline values: CDR1 MNHNY, CDR2 SVGAGI (reference sequence). This chain links TRBV6-6 with TRBJ2-5; D is unclear. Sample: central memory CD4+ T cells from blood. This TCR derives from a man between 25 and 39 years old with type 1 diabetes. DNA for the CDR3: TGTGCCAGCAGTGCCCCGGGTGTCCTAGAGACCCAGTACTTC. Protein: CASSAPGVLETQYF.